The source of this TCR beta chain is a study of blood T cell repertoires in COVID-19. Study background: Material from acute and convalescent COVID-19 was sourced from the United States, Italy and Spain. The cDNA or gDNA used as material had been derived from T cells, B-cell-depleted T cells, or PBMCs.

This clone was recorded only once. In the authors' workflow: Cell counts per sample came from amplifying reference gene primers. Produced via immunoSEQ multiplex PCR; TCRdb's table is partial and in-frame only. That table furnishes V, J and clone size, whereas the DNA furnished D and trimming. The sample gives about 45,000 clones, more than 80% of which show up once; roughly 8.2% is in the top ten. V dropped 2 bases and J dropped 0 bases, with 8 bases sitting between them. The length of the CDR3 is 14 residues. CDR1 SGHTA and CDR2 FQGNSA come from the germline V gene. Sequenced input: peripheral blood. J is TRBJ2-7 and V is TRBV7-2; no clear D gene. This TCR was sampled from an older man in a cohort sampled during active COVID-19. The CDR3 spells CASSLRRSSYEQYF. The DNA for the CDR3 is TGTGCCAGCAGCTTACGGCGGAGCTCCTACGAGCAGTACTTC.